This entry concerns a single T cell receptor beta chain. Its antigen is unidentified. The data derive from a study of healthy donors' naive CD4 and CD8 T cells. Study-level points and caveats: Positive CDR3 charge linked to CD4+ cells, negative to CD8+ cells. A reported CD4+/CD8+ bias affected most V and J genes in naive cells.

TCR libraries were built from 500 to 600 ng of total RNA by linear amplification. In the original processing: Four to six healthy donors contributed around 85,000 sequenced TCR alpha transcripts. TCRdb called the reads again in MiXCR, with one record for every CDR3 protein. These V and J calls are TCRdb output, not the study's own analysis. This sample has 150,000 to 200,000 distinct CDR3 sequences; around three quarters occur once, and the top ten carry less than 2.5%. The TCR was taken from a pool of human donors in good health; the sample pools cells from several healthy donors. The sequencing sample was made of naive CD4+ and CD8+ T cells sorted from blood, pooled from several donors.

Written as DNA, the CDR3 is TGTGCCAGTAGCGACAAAATTCCAGGGGGCACGTTGGAAAAACTGTTTTTT. This translates into CASSDKIPGGTLEKLFF. V usage is TRBV19 and J usage is TRBJ1-4; the match to TRBD1 covers 8 bases. The CDR3 sequence is 17 residues long. CDR1 LNHDA and CDR2 SQIVND come from the germline V gene (reference sequence). Trimming cost V 6 bases and J 8 bases; bases outside gene matches: 17.